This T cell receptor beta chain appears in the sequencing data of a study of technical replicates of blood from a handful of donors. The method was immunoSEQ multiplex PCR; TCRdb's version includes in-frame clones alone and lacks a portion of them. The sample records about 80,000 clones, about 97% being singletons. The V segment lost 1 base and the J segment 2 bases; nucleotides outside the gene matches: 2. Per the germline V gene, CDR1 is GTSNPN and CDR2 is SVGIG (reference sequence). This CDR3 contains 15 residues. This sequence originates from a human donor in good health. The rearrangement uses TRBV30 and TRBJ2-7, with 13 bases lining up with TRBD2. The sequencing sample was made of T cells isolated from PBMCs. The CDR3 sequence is CAWSEGLAGAYEQYF. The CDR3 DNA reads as TGTGCCTGGAGTGAAGGACTAGCGGGGGCCTACGAGCAGTACTTC.